This record looks at one T cell receptor (beta chain) sequence and its context. Its antigen is unidentified. This sample was included in a study of T cells after yellow fever vaccination. Study results and caveats: Boosting was followed by the reappearance of most primary-vaccination clones (roughly 96% CD4, under 90% CD8).

The CDR3 length is 13 residues. V dropped 3 bases and J dropped 5 bases, with 11 bases sitting between them. Germline lookup yields CDR1 KGHSH and CDR2 LQKENI. One entry per CDR3 protein, called by TCRdb with MiXCR from the 5' RACE reads. This table holds nearly 300,000 distinct CDR3 sequences, around 10% found once. The material sequenced was CD4+ T cells sorted from PBMCs, taken 5 days after the yellow fever booster vaccination. This chain connects TRBV18 to TRBJ2-7, with D hard to call. The sequence was obtained from a man aged 18 to 35 who received the YFV17D yellow fever vaccine. In nucleotides, the CDR3 is TGTGCCAGCTCACCTGGGTTTAGTAACGAGCAGTACGTC. Protein product: CASSPGFSNEQYV.